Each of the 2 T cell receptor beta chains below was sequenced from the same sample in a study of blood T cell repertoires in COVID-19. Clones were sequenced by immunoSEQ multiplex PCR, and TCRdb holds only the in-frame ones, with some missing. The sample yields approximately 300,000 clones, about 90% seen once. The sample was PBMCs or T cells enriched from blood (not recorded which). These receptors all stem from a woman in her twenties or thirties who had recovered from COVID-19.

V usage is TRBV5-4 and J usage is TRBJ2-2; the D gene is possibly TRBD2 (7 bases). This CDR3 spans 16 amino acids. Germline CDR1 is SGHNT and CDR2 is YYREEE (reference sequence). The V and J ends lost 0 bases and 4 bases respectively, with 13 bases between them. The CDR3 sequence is CASSLVRGGFTGELFF. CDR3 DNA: TGTGCCAGCAGCTTGGTCAGGGGAGGGTTCACCGGGGAGCTGTTTTTT.

The CDR3 coding sequence is TGCGCCAGCAGCCAAGGGTTCACAACCTTTACCTACGAGCAGTACTTC. Protein product: CASSQGFTTFTYEQYF. The rearrangement uses TRBV4-1 and TRBJ2-7; D uncertain. The CDR3 totals 16 residues. Between the trimmed V and J ends, which lost 1 base and 2 bases, there was a span of 15 bases. Germline CDR1 and CDR2: MGHRA and YSYEKL.